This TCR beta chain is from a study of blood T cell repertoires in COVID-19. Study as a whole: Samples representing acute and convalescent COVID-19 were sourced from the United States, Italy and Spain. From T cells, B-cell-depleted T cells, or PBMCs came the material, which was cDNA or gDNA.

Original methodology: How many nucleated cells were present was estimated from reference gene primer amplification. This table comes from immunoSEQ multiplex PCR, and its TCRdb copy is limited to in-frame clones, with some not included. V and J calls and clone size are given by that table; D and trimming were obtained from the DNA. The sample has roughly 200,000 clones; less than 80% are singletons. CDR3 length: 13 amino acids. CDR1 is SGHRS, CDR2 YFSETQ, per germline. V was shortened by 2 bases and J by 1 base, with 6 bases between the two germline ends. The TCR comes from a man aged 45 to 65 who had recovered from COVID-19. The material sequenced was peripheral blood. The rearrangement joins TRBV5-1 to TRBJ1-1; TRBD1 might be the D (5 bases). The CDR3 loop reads CASSFTGNTEAFF. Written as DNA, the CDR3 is TGCGCCAGCAGCTTTACAGGGAACACTGAAGCTTTCTTT.